Listed below are T cell receptor beta chains from one sample, sequenced in a study of early T cells in non-severe SARS-CoV-2 infection. TCRdb fed the 5' RACE reads into MiXCR, producing one record per CDR3 protein. The profile shows around 31,000 distinct CDR3 sequences, 8.5% to 10% of them singletons. The sequenced sample consisted of whole blood. These receptors all stem from an adult who was a healthcare worker with PCR-confirmed SARS-CoV-2 infection or an uninfected control (not recorded which). Each CDR3 is given with its conserved first and last residue. The order of the fields is V gene, D gene, CDR3 protein. A D gene is named only where the DNA matches it firmly.

TRBV6-2/TRBV6-3 | - | CASSGVGSTHDTQYF
TRBV5-1 | - | CASASRGPNTGELFF
TRBV6-2/TRBV6-3 | - | CASSVSGGAPYEQYF
TRBV19 | - | CASSDGEGQPQHF
TRBV7-2 | - | CASSRGYQETQYF
TRBV20-1 | - | CSATRTGLTDTQYF
TRBV6-2/TRBV6-3 | TRBD1 | CATTGQRIEAFF
TRBV7-8 | - | CASSAGQLLTHF
TRBV29-1 | TRBD1 | CSVVGRGLSDYTF
TRBV20-1 | TRBD2 | CSAIAGGGYNEQFF
TRBV12-3/TRBV12-4 | TRBD1 | CASSPTGRGIQPQHF
TRBV11-2 | TRBD2 | CASSLSGASTDTQYF
TRBV9 | - | CASSVETGPYEQYF
TRBV15 | - | CATSRGDGGIQPQHF
TRBV29-1 | - | CSVGRPEGYYGYTF
TRBV20-1 | TRBD1 | CSARTGEGNTIYF
TRBV2 | - | CASSPGTPGSYGYTF
TRBV30 | TRBD1 | CACRQGILGELFF
TRBV11-3 | - | CASSNSGEQETQYF
TRBV2 | TRBD2 | CVSGVVLKDTQYF
TRBV29-1 | - | CSVIQEWGINTGELFF
TRBV28 | - | CASSSRQVTGNTEAFF
TRBV6-5 | TRBD1 | CASSYSTGVRNGELFF
TRBV6-2/TRBV6-3 | - | CASSYWRGYTF
TRBV27 | TRBD1 | CASSLDRDNSPLHF
TRBV5-4 | - | CASSGGAGNTEAFF
TRBV3-1 | TRBD1 | CVSSRQGNTEAFF
TRBV7-2 | - | CASSLEGGRGREQYF
TRBV20-1 | - | CSARKLVGTDTQYF
TRBV19 | - | CASSIDVQTGPGGYTF
TRBV5-1 | - | CASSSTPQTLNTEAFF
TRBV19 | - | CASRPDSSEAFF
TRBV6-5 | TRBD1 | CASTGGRGNYGYTF
TRBV20-1 | TRBD1 | CSARDAQGAQNSPLHF
TRBV7-2 | TRBD2 | CASSFGGLADDQETQYF
TRBV7-3 | - | CASSPAWSTGELFF
TRBV11-2 | - | CASSYLRETQYF
TRBV7-9 | - | CASSLDGPRGHYNEQFF
TRBV5-5 | TRBD1 | CASRRDRGETQYF
TRBV6-2/TRBV6-3 | - | CASSSTVEQFF
TRBV6-1 | - | CASSAIRDGSYEQYF
TRBV27 | - | CASSWSTGAAGELFF
TRBV7-3 | TRBD1 | CASSPDRDYGYTF
TRBV29-1 | TRBD1 | CSARGTDTEAFF